Each of the 29 T cell receptor beta chains below was sequenced from the same sample in a study of cytomegalovirus exposure and HLA in healthy donors. Produced via immunoSEQ multiplex PCR; TCRdb's table is partial and in-frame only. The sample carries roughly 280,000 clones, 80% to 90% recorded once. The sequenced material came from PBMCs. These receptors were collected from a woman younger than 35 in good health and CMV-seronegative.

This sequence joins TRBV19 and TRBJ1-2; 7 bases are shared with TRBD1. Per the germline V gene, CDR1 is LNHDA and CDR2 is SQIVND (reference sequence). CDR3 size: 15 residues. V gave up 5 bases and J gave up 8 bases; unmatched junction bases: 14. The CDR3 reads CASSFTDRRKGGYTF. In nucleotides, the CDR3 is TGTGCCAGTAGTTTTACGGACAGGCGAAAGGGGGGCTACACCTTC.

The count of this clone is one. The chain combines TRBV11-2 with TRBJ1-1; maybe TRBD1 (5 bases). Germline assignment: CDR1 SGHAT and CDR2 FQNNGV. V gave up 11 bases and J gave up 1 base, with 8 bases separating them. There are 11 residues in the CDR3. Here the CDR3 reads CAGGGNTEAFF. The CDR3 bases are TGTGCCGGGGGAGGGAACACTGAAGCTTTCTTT.

This chain uses TRBV6-1 with TRBJ2-5; 11 nucleotides align to TRBD1. The length of the CDR3 is 17 residues. The V gene end was trimmed by 1 base and the J gene end by 5 bases; junction bases not matched to a gene: 9. Germline V gene sequence: CDR1 MNHNS, CDR2 SASEGT. The CDR3 sequence is CASSEGDLWDRGETQYF. The CDR3 DNA reads as TGTGCCAGCAGTGAAGGGGATTTATGGGACAGGGGGGAGACCCAGTACTTC.

V is TRBV11-2 and J is TRBJ1-2; the D gene is possibly TRBD1 (6 bases). Trimming took off 2 bases at V and 6 bases at J, with 19 bases between the two ends. The CDR3 loop spans 16 amino acids. Germline-derived CDR1 and CDR2 are SGHAT and FQNNGV. The CDR3 loop is CASSLTPPPRGHGYTF. The CDR3, as DNA: TGTGCCAGCAGCTTAACACCGCCCCCCAGGGGCCATGGCTACACCTTC. The full variable domain, with the rest looked up from reference TRBV11-2 and TRBJ1-2, is EAGVAQSPRYKIIEKRQSVAFWCNPISGHATLYWYQQILGQGPKLLIQFQNNGVVDDSQLPKDRFSAERLKGVDSTLKIQPAKLEDSAVYLCASSLTPPPRGHGYTFGSGTRLTVV.

The chain has TRBV10-2 and TRBJ1-1; no definite D call. The V gene lost 2 bases and the J gene lost 2 bases, with 6 bases spanning the gap. Germline V gives CDR1 WSHSY, CDR2 SAAADI. The CDR3 sequence is 13 residues long. CDR3 amino acids: CASSEGGNTEAFF. CDR3 coding DNA: TGCGCCAGCAGTGAGGGCGGCAACACTGAAGCTTTCTTT.

The chain employs TRBV9 and TRBJ2-3; 8 positions match TRBD2. The V segment lost 4 bases and the J segment 7 bases; nucleotides outside the gene matches: 8. The CDR3 is 14 amino acids. CDR1 and CDR2 (germline): SGDLS, YYNGEE. CDR3 sequence: CASSPRGGSYTQYF. In nucleotides, the CDR3 is TGTGCCAGCAGCCCACGGGGGGGGTCCTATACGCAGTATTTT.

V is TRBV5-1 and J is TRBJ1-1; the D gene is possibly TRBD1 (5 bases). Per the germline V gene, CDR1 is SGHRS and CDR2 is YFSETQ. Between the trimmed V and J ends, which lost 1 base and 3 bases, there was a span of 19 bases. The CDR3 is 17 amino acids. CDR3 protein: CASSLPWGEIRDTEAFF. DNA for the CDR3: TGCGCCAGCAGCTTGCCCTGGGGGGAAATAAGGGACACTGAAGCTTTCTTT.

V and J are TRBV4-1 and TRBJ2-7, with 10 bases matching TRBD2. V lost 0 bases to trimming and J lost 5 bases; unmatched junction nucleotides: 1. The CDR3 extends over 14 amino acids. Looked up from germline, CDR1 is MGHRA and CDR2 is YSYEKL. The CDR3 bases are TGCGCCAGCAGCCAAGACCTAGCGGGAGACGAGCAGTACTTC. Amino acids: CASSQDLAGDEQYF.

This clone was detected many times. The chain is built from TRBV6-4 and TRBJ2-3, with D possibly matching TRBD2 (5 bases). This CDR3 has 14 residues. The germline CDR1 and CDR2 sequences are MRHNA and SNTAGT. Trimming shortened V by 3 bases and J by 6 bases, and 13 bases separated the two germline ends. The DNA for the CDR3 is TGTGCCAGCAGTGAGGTGGCGGGCCGGGATACGCAGTATTTT. As protein: CASSEVAGRDTQYF.

As concerns this clone: Distinct nucleotide sequences in the sample also encode this CDR3. This chain joins TRBV2 and TRBJ2-7, with 7 bases fitting TRBD1. Germline loops: CDR1 SNHLY, CDR2 FYNNEI. Trimming took 0 bases from V and 7 from J; bases not matched to a gene: 15. The CDR3 has 17 amino acids. CDR3 nucleotides: TGTGCCAGCAGTGAAGCATTACGTGGACCGCGGACAGGAGAGCAGTACTTC. Amino acid sequence: CASSEALRGPRTGEQYF.

V usage is TRBV4-1 and J usage is TRBJ1-2; D unclear. Germline V gene sequence: CDR1 MGHRA, CDR2 YSYEKL. Trimming stripped 0 bases from V and 2 bases from J, with 7 bases between. The CDR3 has 14 residues. In nucleotides, the CDR3 is TGCGCCAGCAGCCAAGATCACGGGAACTATGGCTACACCTTC. This encodes CASSQDHGNYGYTF.

This chain joins TRBV27 and TRBJ2-2; 7 bases fit TRBD1. Germline V gives CDR1 MNHEY, CDR2 SMNVEV (reference sequence). CDR3 length equals 15 residues. Germline trimming cut 2 bases from V and 4 bases from J; bases unmatched to any gene: 4. The CDR3 DNA is TGTGCCAGCAGTTTAAAGGGGGCCGGCACCGGGGAGCTGTTTTTT. Its translation: CASSLKGAGTGELFF.

The chain joins TRBV5-1 to TRBJ2-1; 12 bases agree with TRBD2. Germline V gives CDR1 SGHRS, CDR2 YFSETQ. With V trimmed by 0 bases and J by 6 bases, 4 bases remained unmatched. This CDR3 has 16 residues. As DNA, the CDR3 is TGCGCCAGCAGCTTGGATGCTAGCGGGAGGGCCAATGAGCAGTTCTTC. Translating gives CASSLDASGRANEQFF.

The chain couples TRBV27 to TRBJ1-6, with 10 bases that match TRBD1. V trimming: 6 bases; J trimming: 11 bases; junction bases outside the gene matches: 13. The CDR3 loop spans 16 amino acids. The V gene's germline CDR1 is MNHEY and CDR2 SMNVEV (reference sequence). The CDR3 DNA sequence: TGTGCCAGCAGCTTCGGACAGGGGGTTGCCGGTACACCCCTCCACTTT. Its translation is CASSFGQGVAGTPLHF.

The chain combines TRBV6-6 with TRBJ2-5; 7 bases match TRBD1. Germline loops: CDR1 MNHNY, CDR2 SVGAGI (reference sequence). The V segment lost 2 bases and the J segment 2 bases; nucleotides outside the gene matches: 8. The CDR3 length is 16 residues. CDR3 sequence reads: CASSYTVGTAQETQYF. CDR3 bases: TGTGCCAGCAGTTACACCGTTGGGACAGCACAAGAGACCCAGTACTTC.

About this clone itself: The same CDR3 can be traced to other DNA sequences in this sample. CDR3 sequence reads: CASSYGSNQPQHF. The CDR3 DNA reads TGTGCCAGCAGTTATGGCAGCAATCAGCCCCAGCATTTT. This sequence joins TRBV6-5 and TRBJ1-5; no definite D call. The germline V gene encodes CDR1 MNHEY and CDR2 SVGAGI. CDR3 size: 13 residues. V lost 3 bases and J 1 base, leaving 4 bases between the germline ends.

This clone showed up just a few times. A junction boundary mismatches the germline segment, possibly from a read error. The chain joins TRBV20-1 to TRBJ2-7; TRBD1 agrees at 7 bases. CDR1 is DFQATT, CDR2 SNEGSKA, per germline (reference sequence). This CDR3 region has 11 residues. CDR3 DNA: TGCAGTGCTCCCCTGGACAGGCGCGGAGGCTTC. Its protein is CSAPLDRRGGF.

The chain employs TRBV25-1 and TRBJ1-5; no clear D gene. The CDR3 covers 12 residues. V was clipped by 1 base and J by 5 bases, with 3 bases between them. Looked up from germline, CDR1 is MGHDK and CDR2 is SYGVNS. The CDR3 spells CASSESDQPQHF. CDR3 bases: TGTGCCAGCAGTGAATCGGATCAGCCCCAGCATTTT.

As DNA, the CDR3 is TGTGCCAGCAGCCTTCCAGTCGGGAACGAGCAGTACTTC. It specifies CASSLPVGNEQYF. The chain couples TRBV14 to TRBJ2-7; the D gene is possibly TRBD2 (5 bases). Germline V gene sequence: CDR1 SGHDN, CDR2 FVKESK. This CDR3 has 13 residues. Trimming stripped 4 bases from V and 5 bases from J, with 12 bases between.

This clone has only a few counts. The chain couples TRBV25-1 to TRBJ1-2; 7 positions match TRBD1. Germline V gives CDR1 MGHDK, CDR2 SYGVNS. The CDR3 sequence is 13 residues long. The ends lost 3 bases at V and 8 bases at J; junction bases unmatched: 6. The CDR3 loop is CASSDRDSKGYTF. The CDR3 DNA reads TGTGCCAGCAGTGATCGGGACAGTAAAGGCTACACCTTC.

This clone turned up a few times. In the same sample, other DNA sequences code for this CDR3. The chain links TRBV27 to TRBJ1-5, with 9 positions matching TRBD1. With 6 bases clipped from V and 5 bases from J, the junction kept 5 bases outside the gene matches. The CDR3 consists of 14 residues. In germline, CDR1 is MNHEY, CDR2 SMNVEV (reference sequence). CDR3 in DNA: TGTGCCAGCAGCCCCGACAGGGGGGATCAGCCCCAGCATTTT. Residues: CASSPDRGDQPQHF.

This sequence joins TRBV11-2 and TRBJ2-1, with D unresolved. Germline V gene lookup returns CDR1 SGHAT and CDR2 FQNNGV. V lost 5 bases to trimming and J lost 0 bases, with 11 bases between them. The length of the CDR3 is 15 residues. DNA for the CDR3: TGTGCCAGCAGCGAGGAACTCAGCTCCTACAATGAGCAGTTCTTC. Its protein is CASSEELSSYNEQFF.

The chain couples TRBV10-1 to TRBJ2-7, with TRBD1 matching 8 bases. The CDR3 loop spans 16 amino acids. CDR1 is WNHNN and CDR2 is SYGVQD in the germline V gene (reference sequence). V lost 0 bases and J lost 3; bases outside the gene matches: 7. The CDR3 coding sequence is TGCGCCAGCAGTGAGTCGAAGGGGACAGGCGACTACGAGCAGTACTTC. Translation gives CASSESKGTGDYEQYF.

V usage is TRBV7-9 and J usage is TRBJ1-1; the match to TRBD1 covers 11 bases. This CDR3 spans 15 amino acids. Germline assignment: CDR1 SEHNR and CDR2 FQNEAQ (reference sequence). Trimming removed 5 bases from V and 5 bases from J; junction bases left unmatched: 7. The CDR3 region has the DNA TGTGCCAGCAGCCTGACGGGACAGGGGGGAACTGAAGCTTTCTTT. Amino acid sequence: CASSLTGQGGTEAFF.

The chain couples TRBV6-5 to TRBJ1-2; D remains unclear. The CDR3 contains 14 residues. V was clipped by 6 bases and J by 1 base, with 12 bases between them. The germline CDR1 and CDR2 sequences are MNHEY and SVGAGI. CDR3 bases: TGTGCCAGCAGCCGATATACGGTTAACTATGGCTACACCTTC. Translation: CASSRYTVNYGYTF.

This clone has a single count. CDR3 sequence (DNA): TGTGCCAGCAGCTTCGAGGGGACAGGCCTCGCGAGGACCTTC. This sequence encodes CASSFEGTGLARTF. The chain uses TRBV9 and TRBJ1-2; 8 bases agree with TRBD1. CDR1 SGDLS and CDR2 YYNGEE come from the germline V gene. This CDR3 is 14 amino acids long. J was trimmed by 14 bases and V by 4 bases; bases with no gene match: 16. The entire variable domain, with the rest obtained from reference TRBV9 and TRBJ1-2, is as follows: DSGVTQTPKHLITATGQRVTLRCSPRSGDLSVYWYQQSLDQGLQFLIQYYNGEERAKGNILERFSAQQFPDLHSELNLSSLELGDSALYFCASSFEGTGLARTFGSGTRLTVV.

The genes are TRBV6-1 and TRBJ1-2; no reliable D call. The V and J ends lost 1 base and 2 bases respectively, with 11 bases between them. CDR1 and CDR2 from the germline V gene are MNHNS and SASEGT. This CDR3 contains 15 residues. The CDR3 sequence is CASSEGFGLNYGYTF. CDR3 bases: TGTGCCAGCAGTGAAGGATTTGGGCTGAACTATGGCTACACCTTC.

V gene TRBV13 combines with J gene TRBJ2-3, with 14 bases fitting TRBD2. The CDR3 length is 17 residues. Losses at the gene ends were 5 bases for V and 5 bases for J; bases not matched to a gene: 9. CDR1 is PRHDT, CDR2 FYEKMQ, per germline (reference sequence). CDR3 sequence reads: CASSPFGTSGRGDTQYF. In DNA form, the CDR3 reads TGTGCCAGCAGCCCCTTCGGGACTAGCGGGAGAGGAGATACGCAGTATTTT.

This clone came up a few times. For the CDR3, the DNA is TGTGCCAGCAGTTCCTCAGTCGGGAGGGTGCAGCATTTT. This codes for CASSSSVGRVQHF. The chain couples TRBV6-6 to TRBJ1-5; D uncertain. Germline assignment: CDR1 MNHNY and CDR2 SVGAGI (reference sequence). The V end lost 4 bases, the J end lost 13 bases, and 17 bases lay between the germline ends. There are 13 residues in the CDR3.